Listed here are 25 T cell receptor beta chains from one sample, sequenced in a study of blood T cell repertoires in COVID-19. Some clones are missing from TCRdb's copy, which holds only in-frame ones; the method was immunoSEQ multiplex PCR. The repertoire has 200,000 to 250,000 clones, approximately 86% of them found once; the top ten carry approximately 10%. The sample consisted of peripheral blood. All receptors derive from a woman in her forties or fifties with COVID-19, enrolled during active disease.

This chain joins TRBV10-3 and TRBJ1-1; D gene uncertain. From germline, CDR1 is ENHRY and CDR2 SYGVKD. The CDR3 covers 13 residues. The V and J ends lost 4 bases and 6 bases respectively, with 12 bases between them. The CDR3 loop reads CAISVSGSPEAFF. The CDR3 nucleotides are TGTGCCATCAGTGTCTCGGGGTCGCCTGAAGCTTTCTTT.

This sequence joins TRBV7-3 and TRBJ2-5, with TRBD2 matching over 10 bases. Per the germline V gene, CDR1 is SGHTA and CDR2 is FQGTGA. This CDR3 has 15 residues. V shed 4 bases and J 5 bases; nucleotides not matched to a gene: 7. The CDR3 DNA reads as TGTGCCAGCAGCTCTGGACTAGCGGCTGTGGAGACCCAGTACTTC. The encoded protein is CASSSGLAAVETQYF.

The V call is TRBV15, the J call TRBJ2-3; 9 bases are shared with TRBD1. The CDR3 runs 15 residues. V lost 3 bases to trimming and J lost 4 bases; unmatched junction nucleotides: 5. CDR1 and CDR2 from the germline V gene are LNHNV and YYDKDF (reference sequence). CDR3 sequence: CATSSVTGGADTQYF. The CDR3, as DNA: TGTGCCACCAGCAGTGTAACAGGGGGCGCAGATACGCAGTATTTT.

The V and J genes are TRBV10-1 and TRBJ2-7; 7 nucleotides line up with TRBD2. Germline V CDR1 and CDR2: WNHNN, SYGVQD (reference sequence). V lost 6 bases to trimming and J lost 0 bases; unmatched junction nucleotides: 8. The CDR3 covers 15 residues. DNA for the CDR3: TGCGCCAGCAGCCCTGGGGGAGGGCTCTCCTACGAGCAGTACGTC. The encoded protein is CASSPGGGLSYEQYV.

The CDR3 nucleotides read TGTGCCAGCAGCCAACAGGGCTACTATGGCTACACCTTC. This sequence encodes CASSQQGYYGYTF. The rearrangement uses TRBV5-5 and TRBJ1-2, with D perhaps TRBD1 (6 bases). This CDR3 comprises 13 residues. V shed 4 bases and J shed 3 bases, with 10 bases lying between them. Per germline, CDR1 SGHKS and CDR2 YYEKEE (reference sequence).

A single count supports this clone. V and J are TRBV2 and TRBJ2-4; D possibly corresponds to TRBD1 (6 bases). V lost 1 base, J lost 8 bases, and 30 bases lay in between. The CDR3 runs to 20 residues. CDR1 SNHLY and CDR2 FYNNEI come from the germline V gene. The CDR3 protein is CASSEEGEPSFGTRMDIQYF. The CDR3 nucleotides are TGTGCCAGCAGTGAAGAAGGGGAACCTTCCTTCGGGACAAGAATGGACATTCAGTACTTC.

The genes are TRBV5-6 and TRBJ1-1; D might be TRBD1 (5 bases). Between the trimmed V and J ends, which lost 2 bases and 0 bases, there was a span of 11 bases. CDR1 SGHDT and CDR2 YYEEEE come from the germline V gene. The length of the CDR3 is 15 residues. The CDR3 reads CASSLRTPLNTEAFF. In nucleotides, the CDR3 is TGTGCCAGCAGCTTACGGACACCTCTGAACACTGAAGCTTTCTTT.

The rearrangement joins TRBV19 to TRBJ1-2, with 7 bases that match TRBD1. The germline gives CDR1 LNHDA, CDR2 SQIVND (reference sequence). The trim removed 3 bases at V and 7 bases at J, leaving 14 bases unmatched. This CDR3 spans 16 amino acids. CDR3 coding DNA: TGTGCCAGTAGTATCGGCAGGACAGGTGGAAAAGGTGGCTACACCTTC. Protein sequence: CASSIGRTGGKGGYTF.

The V and J genes are TRBV7-3 and TRBJ2-2; D is possibly TRBD2 (6 bases). V lost 5 bases, J lost 4 bases, and 11 bases lay in between. The CDR3 has 14 residues. CDR1 SGHTA and CDR2 FQGTGA come from the germline V gene. In nucleotides, the CDR3 is TGTGCCAGCAGCGTAGGGACTGCCACCGGGGAGCTGTTTTTT. Protein: CASSVGTATGELFF.

The V and J genes are TRBV7-2 and TRBJ2-7; 7 bases are a match to TRBD2. This CDR3 comprises 14 residues. V shed 1 base, J shed 3 bases, and the junction held 3 bases outside the gene matches. CDR1 and CDR2 (germline): SGHTA, FQGNSA. The CDR3 bases are TGTGCCAGCAGCTTAGGAGCGGGGTTCTACGAGCAGTACTTC. Protein: CASSLGAGFYEQYF.

Written as DNA, the CDR3 is TGCGCCAGCAGCTTTCAGGGTAACCCCTACAATGAGCAGTTCTTC. It specifies CASSFQGNPYNEQFF. This chain uses TRBV5-1 with TRBJ2-1, with D perhaps TRBD1 (5 bases). From germline, CDR1 is SGHRS and CDR2 YFSETQ. The V end lost 2 bases, the J end lost 2 bases, and 11 bases lay between the germline ends. The CDR3 covers 15 residues.

The chain carries TRBV12-3 or TRBV12-4 and TRBJ2-1; no clear D. Trimming pared 6 bases from V and 6 bases from J, leaving 12 bases between. CDR3 size: 13 residues. The CDR3 here is CASSDGFGNEQFF. The CDR3, as DNA: TGTGCCAGCAGCGACGGGTTCGGCAATGAGCAGTTCTTC.

The CDR3 reads CASSPQPGSTDTQYF. Written as DNA, the CDR3 is TGTGCCAGCAGTCCCCAACCCGGGTCCACAGATACGCAGTATTTT. This sequence joins TRBV27 and TRBJ2-3, with D hard to call. Germline CDR1 reads MNHEY; CDR2 reads SMNVEV (reference sequence). Trimming stripped 5 bases from V and 2 bases from J, with 14 bases between. CDR3 length: 15 amino acids.

The rearrangement uses TRBV11-3 and TRBJ2-2; D might be TRBD1 (6 bases). CDR3 length: 16 amino acids. Trimming stripped 5 bases from V and 6 bases from J, with 19 bases between. Germline loops: CDR1 SGHNT, CDR2 YENEEA. CDR3 nucleotide sequence: TGTGCCAGCAGCCCTAATACCGGGACACCGTCCGGGGAGCTGTTTTTT. Protein sequence: CASSPNTGTPSGELFF. The complete variable domain, with remaining parts taken from reference TRBV11-3 and TRBJ2-2, reads EAGVVQSPRYKIIEKKQPVAFWCNPISGHNTLYWYLQNLGQGPELLIRYENEEAVDDSQLPKDRFSAERLKGVDSTLKIQPAELGDSAVYLCASSPNTGTPSGELFFGEGSRLTVL.

The V gene is TRBV11-2, the J gene TRBJ1-1; D remains unclear. The CDR3 loop spans 16 amino acids. V gave up 5 bases and J gave up 4 bases, with 20 bases separating them. Germline V gene sequence: CDR1 SGHAT, CDR2 FQNNGV. CDR3 protein: CASSRMPRRVGTEAFF. The CDR3 coding sequence is TGTGCCAGCAGCCGGATGCCCCGCCGGGTAGGCACTGAAGCTTTCTTT.

The chain joins TRBV11-1 to TRBJ2-1; D may be TRBD2 (5 bases). V lost 0 bases and J 7 bases, leaving 10 bases between the germline ends. From germline, CDR1 is SGHAT and CDR2 FQDESV (reference sequence). The CDR3 covers 14 residues. CDR3 sequence reads: CASSLAWGENEQFF. In DNA, the CDR3 is TGTGCCAGCAGCTTAGCTTGGGGAGAGAATGAGCAGTTCTTC.

The rearrangement links TRBV7-3 to TRBJ2-1; D is undetermined. V shed 2 bases and J shed 0 bases, with 8 bases lying between them. CDR1 and CDR2 from the germline V gene are SGHTA and FQGTGA. The CDR3 contains 15 residues. The CDR3 loop reads CASSLLLASYNEQFF. The CDR3 DNA reads as TGTGCCAGCAGCTTATTATTAGCCTCCTACAATGAGCAGTTCTTC. Full variable domain (remainder filled in from reference TRBV7-3 and TRBJ2-1): GAGVSQTPSNKVTEKGKYVELRCDPISGHTALYWYRQSLGQGPEFLIYFQGTGAADDSGLPNDRFFAVRPEGSVSTLKIQRTERGDSAVYLCASSLLLASYNEQFFGPGTRLTVL.

The chain carries TRBV2 and TRBJ1-1; no definite D call. The V gene lost 7 bases and the J gene lost 0 bases, with 6 bases spanning the gap. The CDR3 is made up of 12 amino acids. Germline lookup yields CDR1 SNHLY and CDR2 FYNNEI. The CDR3 protein is CASNIMNTEAFF. CDR3 bases: TGTGCCAGCAATATAATGAACACTGAAGCTTTCTTT.

With regard to this clone: In the same sample, other DNA sequences code for this CDR3. The chain is built from TRBV2 and TRBJ2-3; 10 bases fit TRBD1. V lost 5 bases, J lost 3 bases, and 2 bases stayed unmatched. CDR1 and CDR2 from the germline V gene are SNHLY and FYNNEI. There are 14 residues in the CDR3. CDR3 protein: CASSPGQGTDTQYF. CDR3 DNA sequence: TGTGCCAGCAGTCCGGGACAGGGGACAGATACGCAGTATTTT.

V usage is TRBV19 and J usage is TRBJ2-4, with a possible D match to TRBD2 (6 bases). V lost 4 bases to trimming and J lost 6 bases, with 13 bases between them. Germline V lookup: CDR1 LNHDA, CDR2 SQIVND (reference sequence). The CDR3 is 14 amino acids. The CDR3 DNA reads TGTGCCAGTAGTACAGGAACGCGGGGAAACATTCAGTACTTC. Translated: CASSTGTRGNIQYF.

V gene TRBV11-2 combines with J gene TRBJ1-1, with 10 bases that match TRBD1. Germline loops: CDR1 SGHAT, CDR2 FQNNGV. The CDR3 covers 14 residues. Trimming at V came to 5 bases and at J to 11 bases, leaving 11 bases not matched to a gene. CDR3 in DNA: TGTGCCAGCAGCCCGACAGGACAGGGGGTTTCGGCTTTCTTT. Encoded protein: CASSPTGQGVSAFF.

The gene calls are TRBV28 and TRBJ1-2, with D possibly being TRBD1 (5 bases). This CDR3 comprises 15 residues. The germline gives CDR1 MDHEN, CDR2 SYDVKM. V shed 9 bases and J shed 7 bases, with 24 bases lying between them. CDR3 DNA: TGTGCCAGTGGGGAATTTCAGGGATTGGTGGGTGGCTACACCTTC. Translating gives CASGEFQGLVGGYTF.

The rearrangement uses TRBV7-2 and TRBJ1-2, with D perhaps TRBD1 (5 bases). From germline, CDR1 is SGHTA and CDR2 FQGNSA. This CDR3 has 13 residues. V was shortened by 1 base and J by 4 bases, with 7 bases between the two germline ends. The chain's CDR3 is CASSLGGGYGYTF. CDR3 DNA sequence: TGTGCCAGCAGCTTAGGCGGGGGCTATGGCTACACCTTC.

The V gene is TRBV6-2 or TRBV6-3, the J gene TRBJ2-7, with D unclear. The CDR3 runs 14 residues. Trimming removed 0 bases from V and 7 bases from J, with 13 bases in between. Per the germline V gene, CDR1 is MNHEY and CDR2 is SVGEGT. CDR3 coding DNA: TGTGCCAGCAGTTACTCCGCAGGTCCCAGGGAGCAGTACGTC. Translating it yields CASSYSAGPREQYV.

V and J are TRBV6-1 and TRBJ1-5, with D maybe TRBD1 (5 bases). Trimming left V 2 bases short and J 5 bases short, with 25 bases between. CDR3 length: 19 residues. CDR1 MNHNS and CDR2 SASEGT come from the germline V gene. CDR3 amino acids: CASSELGDVQGAVYQPQHF. The CDR3 coding sequence is TGTGCCAGCAGTGAACTGGGCGATGTTCAAGGGGCAGTTTATCAGCCCCAGCATTTT.